The 20 T cell receptor beta chains in this list originate from one sample, sequenced in a study of T cell repertoires in cytomegalovirus infection. What these receptors recognize is not known. TCRdb reprocessed the reads via MiXCR and lists one record per CDR3 protein. The data show 110,000 to 150,000 distinct CDR3 sequences, about 31% seen once. Here the sequenced sample was CD8+ T cells from cultured PBMCs, taken from culture after CMV antigen stimulation. Receptor source: a human donor in good health (CMV status not recorded). Some clones in this sample may be carry-over from other donors' samples.

The gene calls are TRBV19 and TRBJ2-2; 8 bases are a match to TRBD1. CDR1 is LNHDA, CDR2 SQIVND, per germline (reference sequence). CDR3 size: 14 residues. V lost 5 bases to trimming and J lost 4 bases; unmatched junction nucleotides: 3. CDR3 residues: CASSPTGATGELFF. The DNA of the CDR3 is TGTGCCAGTAGTCCGACAGGGGCCACCGGGGAGCTGTTTTTT.

This clonotype was counted at least ten times. The chain employs TRBV7-8 and TRBJ2-2; 10 nucleotides line up with TRBD2. Germline V gives CDR1 SGHVS, CDR2 FQNEAQ. The CDR3 extends over 15 amino acids. J lost 6 bases, V lost 2 bases, and 3 bases had no gene match. The CDR3 region has the DNA TGTGCCAGCAGCTTAACAGCGGGGGGGCCCGGGGAGCTGTTTTTT. Translated, it gives CASSLTAGGPGELFF.

This clonotype was picked up a small number of times. CDR3 bases: TGTGCCAGCAGCTCGTCGGCCATTCAGTCCCCGGGTACTGAAGCTTTCTTT. Translation: CASSSSAIQSPGTEAFF. The V and J genes are TRBV7-2 and TRBJ1-1; D not resolved. The CDR3 length is 17 residues. Deletions cut 4 bases from V and 5 bases from J, with 23 bases between. In germline, CDR1 is SGHTA, CDR2 FQGNSA.

This clonotype has only a few counts. The J gene is TRBJ2-3, the V gene TRBV9; 8 bases align to TRBD1. V shed 0 bases and J 1 base; nucleotides not matched to a gene: 16. Germline lookup yields CDR1 SGDLS and CDR2 YYNGEE. This CDR3 is 20 amino acids long. CDR3 region: CASSVEDLWTGMGGTDTQYF. The CDR3 nucleotides read TGTGCCAGCAGCGTAGAAGATCTTTGGACAGGGATGGGGGGCACAGATACGCAGTATTTT.

This clonotype has just a few counts. The chain employs TRBV4-1 and TRBJ2-1; 11 bases map to TRBD2. CDR1 and CDR2 (germline): MGHRA, YSYEKL. This CDR3 contains 15 residues. V shed 5 bases, J shed 8 bases, and the junction held 8 bases outside the gene matches. CDR3 sequence: CASSYSSGGAYEQFF. CDR3 in DNA: TGCGCCAGCAGCTACAGTAGCGGGGGGGCCTATGAGCAGTTCTTC.

This clonotype was counted many times. The J gene is TRBJ1-6, the V gene TRBV6-1; D uncertain. Germline assignment: CDR1 MNHNS and CDR2 SASEGT. This CDR3 has 13 amino acids. Trimming removed 5 bases from V and 0 bases from J, with 2 bases in between. The chain's CDR3 is CASSLSYNSPLHF. CDR3 in DNA: TGTGCCAGCAGTCTCTCCTATAATTCACCCCTCCACTTT.

The V gene is TRBV12-3 or TRBV12-4, the J gene TRBJ2-1, with TRBD1 as a possible D gene (5 bases). Between the trimmed V and J ends, which lost 3 bases and 10 bases, there was a span of 10 bases. The CDR3 spans 12 residues. The CDR3 DNA follows: TGTGCCAGCAGTTTTATACAGGCCGAGCAGTTCTTC. It is translated as CASSFIQAEQFF.

This clonotype was seen a handful of times. The gene calls are TRBV27 and TRBJ1-1, with a weak D call TRBD1 (5 bases). The CDR3 has 13 amino acids. Germline lookup yields CDR1 MNHEY and CDR2 SMNVEV (reference sequence). Trimming removed 6 bases from V and 8 bases from J, with 16 bases in between. Here the CDR3 DNA reads TGTGCCAGCAGCCGACAGATTGCGGGCGAAGCTTTCTTT. It translates to CASSRQIAGEAFF.

The chain recombines TRBV19 with TRBJ1-1; 10 bases agree with TRBD1. Per the germline V gene, CDR1 is LNHDA and CDR2 is SQIVND (reference sequence). This CDR3 has 14 amino acids. Trimming at V came to 7 bases and at J to 1 base, leaving 3 bases not matched to a gene. Here the CDR3 DNA reads TGTGCCAGTACCGGGGACAGGGGGAACACTGAAGCTTTCTTT. It yields the protein CASTGDRGNTEAFF.

The chain employs TRBV27 and TRBJ1-1; 9 nucleotides match TRBD1. V shed 8 bases, J shed 6 bases, and the junction held 10 bases outside the gene matches. There are 14 residues in the CDR3. Looked up from germline, CDR1 is MNHEY and CDR2 is SMNVEV (reference sequence). In DNA, the CDR3 is TGTGCCAGCCATCCGGGACAGGGCTGGGCTGAAGCTTTCTTT. It translates to CASHPGQGWAEAFF.

With respect to this clonotype: This may be a read error: a much more frequent sequence differs by one nucleotide. The rearrangement uses TRBV7-3 and TRBJ2-1; 7 bases agree with TRBD2. The CDR3 has 14 amino acids. The trim removed 2 bases at V and 11 bases at J, leaving 9 bases unmatched. The V gene's germline CDR1 is SGHTA and CDR2 FQGTGA. The CDR3 DNA is TGTGCCAGCAGCTTAGGAGGCGGGGGAGAGCAGCAGTTCTTC. Translated, it gives CASSLGGGGEQQFF.

This clonotype was found a few times. This rearrangement joins TRBV28 to TRBJ2-3, with 7 bases fitting TRBD2. Germline V lookup: CDR1 MDHEN, CDR2 SYDVKM. Unmatched junction bases numbered 3, after V lost 8 bases and J lost 4 bases. This CDR3 has 12 residues. The CDR3, as DNA: TGTGCCAGCCGGGGGGTCCCAGATACGCAGTATTTT. It is translated as CASRGVPDTQYF.

This clonotype was recorded at least ten times. The rearrangement uses TRBV5-5 and TRBJ1-1; D call uncertain. Trimming stripped 4 bases from V and 2 bases from J, with 3 bases between. CDR1 and CDR2 from the germline V gene are SGHKS and YYEKEE (reference sequence). There are 11 residues in the CDR3. The CDR3 bases are TGTGCCAGCAGCCCTAACACTGAAGCTTTCTTT. This encodes CASSPNTEAFF.

This clonotype has a handful of counts. This chain links TRBV5-5 with TRBJ1-1; D call uncertain. Germline assignment: CDR1 SGHKS and CDR2 YYEKEE (reference sequence). V lost 3 bases and J 1 base, leaving 10 bases between the germline ends. The CDR3 loop spans 14 amino acids. Written as DNA, the CDR3 is TGTGCCAGCAGCTCGCTATTAGGGAACACTGAAGCTTTCTTT. This translates into CASSSLLGNTEAFF.

This rearrangement joins TRBV7-9 to TRBJ2-1; D is undetermined. Between the trimmed V and J ends, which lost 4 bases and 0 bases, there was a span of 7 bases. Germline-derived CDR1 and CDR2 are SEHNR and FQNEAQ (reference sequence). This CDR3 is 14 amino acids long. Here the CDR3 DNA reads TGTGCCAGCAGCTACCCCGGCTCCTACAATGAGCAGTTCTTC. Amino acids: CASSYPGSYNEQFF.

In its sample, this clonotype was seen many times. The chain couples TRBV7-2 to TRBJ2-7; 7 bases agree with TRBD1. Germline V lookup: CDR1 SGHTA, CDR2 FQGNSA. V shed 3 bases and J 3 bases; nucleotides not matched to a gene: 2. The CDR3 consists of 13 residues. The CDR3 spells CASSLGQFYEQYF. CDR3 sequence (DNA): TGTGCCAGCAGCTTGGGACAGTTCTACGAGCAGTACTTC.

CDR3 protein: CASSPLGQNTYNEQFF. DNA for the CDR3: TGTGCCAGTAGTCCCTTGGGACAGAACACCTACAATGAGCAGTTCTTC. The chain carries TRBV19 and TRBJ2-1, with 7 bases aligning to TRBD1. This CDR3 has 16 residues. V lost 5 bases to trimming and J lost 2 bases; unmatched junction nucleotides: 9. Germline V lookup: CDR1 LNHDA, CDR2 SQIVND (reference sequence).

CDR3 region: CASRSEGQGVSDTQYF. CDR3 DNA sequence: TGTGCCAGCAGGTCGGAGGGACAGGGGGTTTCAGATACGCAGTATTTT. The chain recombines TRBV12-3 or TRBV12-4 with TRBJ2-3; 11 bases are a match to TRBD1. The CDR3 has 16 amino acids. V lost 6 bases, J lost 4 bases, and 9 bases stayed unmatched.

At least ten counts were recorded for this clonotype. The rearrangement uses TRBV5-1 and TRBJ1-1, with no clear D. This CDR3 has 14 residues. Germline CDR1 reads SGHRS; CDR2 reads YFSETQ. V was trimmed by 3 bases and J by 0 bases, leaving 9 bases between them. The CDR3 DNA sequence: TGCGCCAGCAGCTGGGAATTGATGAACACTGAAGCTTTCTTT. Translation: CASSWELMNTEAFF.

This clonotype was counted at least ten times. This chain links TRBV25-1 with TRBJ2-2, with a possible D match to TRBD1 (5 bases). Germline loops: CDR1 MGHDK, CDR2 SYGVNS. The CDR3 has 14 amino acids. V was pared by 4 bases and J by 6 bases, with 12 bases between. CDR3 in DNA: TGTGCCAGCAGTGTGACAGTTCGCCCCGGGGAGCTGTTTTTT. It codes for CASSVTVRPGELFF.